This paragraph reports one TCR beta chain. Its antigen is still unknown. This entry is derived from a study of STAT3 mutations in large granular lymphocyte leukemia. The germline gives CDR1 MNHEY, CDR2 SMNVEV (reference sequence). CDR3 length equals 15 residues. Between the trimmed V and J ends, which lost 7 bases and 2 bases, there was a span of 15 bases. Assay used: immunoSEQ multiplex PCR; TCRdb lists only in-frame clones, some missing. This table holds fewer than 10,000 clones, around 90% found once. Study results and limitations: In T-cell large granular lymphocyte leukemia, about half of patients showed multiple immunodominant subclonotypes.

This clonotype was obtained from a man at least 80 years old with T-cell large granular lymphocyte leukemia. Some clones in this sample may be carry-over from other donors' samples. Sequencing used peripheral blood mononuclear cells. The chain links TRBV27 to TRBJ1-5; D uncertain. The CDR3 nucleotides are TGTGCCAGCAACCCGACGGCGAATGGCAATCAGCCCCAGCATTTT. Amino acid sequence: CASNPTANGNQPQHF.